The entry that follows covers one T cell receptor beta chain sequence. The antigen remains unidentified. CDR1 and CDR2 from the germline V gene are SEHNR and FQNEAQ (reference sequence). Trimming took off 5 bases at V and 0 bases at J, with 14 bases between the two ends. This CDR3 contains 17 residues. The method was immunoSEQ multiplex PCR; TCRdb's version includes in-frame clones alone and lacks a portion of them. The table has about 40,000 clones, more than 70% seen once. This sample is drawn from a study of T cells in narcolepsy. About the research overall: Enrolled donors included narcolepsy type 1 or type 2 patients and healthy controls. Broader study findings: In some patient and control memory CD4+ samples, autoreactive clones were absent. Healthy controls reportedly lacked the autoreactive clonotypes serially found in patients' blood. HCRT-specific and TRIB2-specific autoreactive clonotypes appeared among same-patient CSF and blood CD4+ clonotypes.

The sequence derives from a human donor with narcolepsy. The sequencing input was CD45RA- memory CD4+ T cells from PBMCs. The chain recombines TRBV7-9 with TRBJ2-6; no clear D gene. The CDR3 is CASSGFSHRSGANVLTF. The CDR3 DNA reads TGTGCCAGCAGCGGATTCAGTCATCGCTCTGGGGCCAACGTCCTGACTTTC.